This T cell receptor (beta chain) was obtained from a study of neurological immune-mediated disorders. TCRdb processed the 5' RACE reads anew with MiXCR; each CDR3 protein has one entry. In the table there are more than 45,000 distinct CDR3 sequences, roughly 3.5% of which are singletons. This CDR3 is built from 14 residues. Germline assignment: CDR1 SGDLS and CDR2 YYNGEE. The ends were cut back, 0 bases at V and 4 bases at J, with 9 bases in the middle. Source material was 2 million unsorted PBMCs, stored at -80 °C in RNAlater. Ten or more counts support this clonotype. The sample taken for sequencing was PBMCs. The receptor's source is a man aged 30 to 45 with multiple sclerosis. The chain employs TRBV9 and TRBJ2-3; a possible D gene is TRBD2 (5 bases). The CDR3 nucleotides read TGTGCCAGCAGCGTAGCCCGGGGTTCAGATACGCAGTATTTT. Translation: CASSVARGSDTQYF.